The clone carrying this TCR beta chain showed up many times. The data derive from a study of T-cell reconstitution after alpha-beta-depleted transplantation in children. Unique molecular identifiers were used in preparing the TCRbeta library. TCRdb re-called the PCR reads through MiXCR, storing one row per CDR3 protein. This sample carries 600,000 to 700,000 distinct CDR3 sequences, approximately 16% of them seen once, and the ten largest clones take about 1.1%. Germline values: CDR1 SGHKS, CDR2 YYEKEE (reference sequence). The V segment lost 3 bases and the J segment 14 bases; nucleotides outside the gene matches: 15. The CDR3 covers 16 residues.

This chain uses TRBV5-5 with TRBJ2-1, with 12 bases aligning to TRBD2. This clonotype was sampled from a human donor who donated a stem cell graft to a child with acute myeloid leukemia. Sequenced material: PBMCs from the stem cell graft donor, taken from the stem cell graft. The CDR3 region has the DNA TGTGCCAGCAGCTCGCCGACTAGCGGGGGCGCCGGTGGGGAGTTCTTC. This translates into CASSSPTSGGAGGEFF. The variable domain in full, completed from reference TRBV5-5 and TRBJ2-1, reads DAGVTQSPTHLIKTRGQQVTLRCSPISGHKSVSWYQQVLGQGPQFIFQYYEKEERGRGNFPDRFSARQFPNYSSELNVNALLLGDSALYLCASSSPTSGGAGGEFFGPGTRLTVL.